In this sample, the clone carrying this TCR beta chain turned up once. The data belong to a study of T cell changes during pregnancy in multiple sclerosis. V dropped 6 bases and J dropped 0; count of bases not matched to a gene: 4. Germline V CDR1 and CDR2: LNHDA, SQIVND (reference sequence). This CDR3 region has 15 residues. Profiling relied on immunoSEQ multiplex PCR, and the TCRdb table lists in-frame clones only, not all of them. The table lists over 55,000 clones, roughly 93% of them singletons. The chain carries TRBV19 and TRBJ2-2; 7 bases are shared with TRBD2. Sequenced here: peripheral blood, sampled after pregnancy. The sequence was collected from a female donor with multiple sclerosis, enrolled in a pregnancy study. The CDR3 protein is CASRKREANTGELFF. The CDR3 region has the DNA TGTGCCAGTAGAAAGCGGGAAGCGAACACCGGGGAGCTGTTTTTT.